The next 11 T cell receptor beta chains were all read from a single sample in a study of CD8+CD57+ T cells in acquired aplastic anemia. Genomic DNA, the template, was used for profiling of the TCR beta VDJ and CDR3. TCRdb used MiXCR to reprocess the reads, holding one entry per CDR3 protein. The sample contains a few hundred thousand distinct CDR3 sequences, more than 25% of which appear only once. An expansion of CD8+CD57+ cells by flow cytometry had been shown in patients chosen for sequencing. The material sequenced was sorted CD4+, CD8+, or CD8+CD57+ T cells (not recorded which) from PBMCs. All receptors derive from a human donor with aplastic anemia.

This clonotype was counted many times. The chain links TRBV20-1 to TRBJ1-6; weak D call: TRBD1 (6 bases). This CDR3 spans 14 amino acids. V lost 3 bases and J lost 9, with 15 bases in between. The germline gives CDR1 DFQATT, CDR2 SNEGSKA (reference sequence). The CDR3 here is CSARWPGVSSPLHF. CDR3 coding DNA: TGCAGTGCTAGGTGGCCAGGGGTTAGTTCACCCCTCCACTTT.

There are many counts of this clonotype. This chain links TRBV6-1 with TRBJ1-1; 7 nucleotides agree with TRBD1. Germline V CDR1 and CDR2: MNHNS, SASEGT. J lost 4 bases, V lost 4 bases, and 6 bases had no gene match. This CDR3 region has 14 residues. The CDR3 region has the DNA TGTGCCAGCAGTGTAACAGGGGACGGCACTGAAGCTTTCTTT. Protein sequence: CASSVTGDGTEAFF.

The gene calls are TRBV29-1 and TRBJ1-1; D is perhaps TRBD1 (5 bases). The CDR3 extends over 15 amino acids. V was trimmed by 5 bases and J by 0 bases, leaving 16 bases between them. Germline CDR1 SQVTM, CDR2 ANQGSEA. The CDR3 DNA reads TGCAGCGTTTTGAGGTCGGGACTCATGAACACTGAAGCTTTCTTT. Protein: CSVLRSGLMNTEAFF. Drawing the rest from reference TRBV29-1 and TRBJ1-1, the complete variable domain is SAVISQKPSRDICQRGTSLTIQCQVDSQVTMMFWYRQQPGQSLTLIATANQGSEATYESGFVIDKFPISRPNLTFSTLTVSNMSPEDSSIYLCSVLRSGLMNTEAFFGQGTRLTVV.

The sample holds many counts of this clonotype. In nucleotides, the CDR3 is TGCAGTGCTAGAGGGCGGACAGGGACGAACACTGAAGCTTTCTTT. It specifies CSARGRTGTNTEAFF. This chain uses TRBV20-1 with TRBJ1-1; 8 bases fit TRBD1. CDR3 length equals 15 residues. The ends lost 1 base at V and 1 base at J; junction bases unmatched: 5. Germline V gene lookup returns CDR1 DFQATT and CDR2 SNEGSKA (reference sequence).

Only a few counts were recorded for this clonotype. The chain has TRBV5-6 and TRBJ1-1, with a weak D call TRBD1 (6 bases). Trimming took off 2 bases at V and 11 bases at J, with 16 bases between the two ends. The germline CDR1 and CDR2 sequences are SGHDT and YYEEEE. The CDR3 sequence is 13 residues long. The CDR3 bases are TGTGCCAGCAGCTTAGCGGGGGGGCTTACGGCTTTCTTT. Encoded protein: CASSLAGGLTAFF. Full variable domain (remainder filled in from reference TRBV5-6 and TRBJ1-1): DAGVTQSPTHLIKTRGQQVTLRCSPKSGHDTVSWYQQALGQGPQFIFQYYEEEERQRGNFPDRFSGHQFPNYSSELNVNALLLGDSALYLCASSLAGGLTAFFGQGTRLTVV.

The chain carries TRBV12-3 or TRBV12-4 and TRBJ1-2; D might be TRBD1 (5 bases). The CDR3 consists of 16 residues. V was trimmed by 4 bases and J by 0 bases, leaving 15 bases between them. CDR3 amino acids: CASSSGARRANYGYTF. CDR3 nucleotide sequence: TGTGCCAGCAGTTCCGGGGCGAGACGTGCTAACTATGGCTACACCTTC.

The chain joins TRBV19 to TRBJ2-3, with 12 bases lining up with TRBD1. Germline V lookup: CDR1 LNHDA, CDR2 SQIVND (reference sequence). The CDR3 covers 16 residues. V was pared by 4 bases and J by 6 bases, with 8 bases of the junction left unmatched. For the CDR3, the DNA is TGTGCCAGTAGTACCGGGACAGGGGGCAATTCGGATACGCAGTATTTT. Its translation is CASSTGTGGNSDTQYF.

The chain employs TRBV4-1 and TRBJ2-7; 9 nucleotides agree with TRBD2. The germline gives CDR1 MGHRA, CDR2 YSYEKL. The ends lost 4 bases at V and 1 base at J; junction bases unmatched: 8. This CDR3 has 16 amino acids. The CDR3, as DNA: TGCGCCAGCAGCCTCGACCTAGCGGGACTTTCCTACGAGCAGTACTTC. Translated: CASSLDLAGLSYEQYF.

This chain links TRBV9 with TRBJ2-3, with D perhaps matching TRBD1 or TRBD2 (6 bases each). Germline V gene sequence: CDR1 SGDLS, CDR2 YYNGEE. Deletions cut 1 base from V and 4 bases from J, with 10 bases between. The CDR3 covers 14 residues. The CDR3 loop is CASSVTGAADTQYF. The CDR3 coding sequence is TGTGCCAGCAGCGTAACGGGGGCCGCAGATACGCAGTATTTT.

The gene calls are TRBV12-3 or TRBV12-4 and TRBJ2-7; 10 bases line up with TRBD1. This CDR3 contains 16 residues. After removal of 5 bases from V and 0 bases from J, the junction contained 7 bases not matched to a gene. CDR3 coding DNA: TGTGCCAGCAGTCCCTCGGGACAGGGGCACTCCTACGAGCAGTACTTC. Its translation: CASSPSGQGHSYEQYF.

This clonotype was observed at least ten times. This chain connects TRBV15 to TRBJ1-6; 9 bases align to TRBD1. The germline gives CDR1 LNHNV, CDR2 YYDKDF (reference sequence). V dropped 0 bases and J dropped 9; count of bases not matched to a gene: 6. This CDR3 has 16 amino acids. The chain's CDR3 is CATSRDRGQGSSPLHF. CDR3 in DNA: TGTGCCACCAGCAGAGATAGGGGACAGGGATCTTCACCCCTCCACTTT.